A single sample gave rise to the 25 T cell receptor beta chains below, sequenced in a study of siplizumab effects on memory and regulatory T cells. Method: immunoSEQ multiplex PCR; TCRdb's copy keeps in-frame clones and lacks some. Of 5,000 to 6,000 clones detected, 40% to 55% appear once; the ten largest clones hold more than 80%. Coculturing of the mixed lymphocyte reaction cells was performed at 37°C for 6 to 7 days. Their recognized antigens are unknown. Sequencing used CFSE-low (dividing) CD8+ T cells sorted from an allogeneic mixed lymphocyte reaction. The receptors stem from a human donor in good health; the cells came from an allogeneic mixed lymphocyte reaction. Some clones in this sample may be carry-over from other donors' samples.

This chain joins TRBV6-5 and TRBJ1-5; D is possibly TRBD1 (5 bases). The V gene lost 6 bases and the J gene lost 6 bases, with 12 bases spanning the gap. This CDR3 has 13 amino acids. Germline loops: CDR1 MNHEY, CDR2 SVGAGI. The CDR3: CASSLGGAQPQHF. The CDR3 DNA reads TGTGCCAGCAGCCTCGGGGGAGCTCAGCCCCAGCATTTT.

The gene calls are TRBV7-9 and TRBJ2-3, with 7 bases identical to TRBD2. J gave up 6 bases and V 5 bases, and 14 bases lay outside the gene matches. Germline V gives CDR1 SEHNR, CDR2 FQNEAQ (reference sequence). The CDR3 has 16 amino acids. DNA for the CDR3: TGTGCCAGCAGCGCGCAAACTAGCGTACGAGGCGATACGCAGTATTTT. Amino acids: CASSAQTSVRGDTQYF. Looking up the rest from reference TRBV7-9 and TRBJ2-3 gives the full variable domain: DTGVSQNPRHKITKRGQNVTFRCDPISEHNRLYWYRQTLGQGPEFLTYFQNEAQLEKSRLLSDRFSAERPKGSFSTLEIQRTEQGDSAMYLCASSAQTSVRGDTQYFGPGTRLTVL.

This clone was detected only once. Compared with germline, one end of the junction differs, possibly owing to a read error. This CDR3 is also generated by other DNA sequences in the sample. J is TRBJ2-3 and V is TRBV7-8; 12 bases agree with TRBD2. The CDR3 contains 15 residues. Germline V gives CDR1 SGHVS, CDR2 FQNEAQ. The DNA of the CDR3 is TGCGCCAGCATCACTGGACTAGCGGGACCAGATACGCAGTATTTT. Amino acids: CASITGLAGPDTQYF.

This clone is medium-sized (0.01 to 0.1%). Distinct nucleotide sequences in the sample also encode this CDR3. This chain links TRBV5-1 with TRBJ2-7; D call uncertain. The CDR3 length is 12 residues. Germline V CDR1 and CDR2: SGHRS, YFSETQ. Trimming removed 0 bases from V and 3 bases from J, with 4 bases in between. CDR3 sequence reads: CASSLEGYEQYF. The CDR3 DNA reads TGCGCCAGCAGCTTGGAAGGCTACGAGCAGTACTTC.

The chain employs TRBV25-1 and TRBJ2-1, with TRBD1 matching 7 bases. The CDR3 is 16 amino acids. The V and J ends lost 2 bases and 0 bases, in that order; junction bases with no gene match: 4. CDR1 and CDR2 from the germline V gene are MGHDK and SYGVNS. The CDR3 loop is CASSEAGTVSYNEQFF. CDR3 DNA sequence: TGTGCCAGCAGTGAAGCCGGGACAGTCTCCTACAATGAGCAGTTCTTC.

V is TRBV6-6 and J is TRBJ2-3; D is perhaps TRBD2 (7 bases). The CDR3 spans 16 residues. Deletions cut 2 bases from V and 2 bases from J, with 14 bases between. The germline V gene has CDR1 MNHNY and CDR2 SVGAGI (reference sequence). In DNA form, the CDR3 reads TGTGCCAGCAGTTACACCGCGGGGGCCTTCACAGATACGCAGTATTTT. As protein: CASSYTAGAFTDTQYF.

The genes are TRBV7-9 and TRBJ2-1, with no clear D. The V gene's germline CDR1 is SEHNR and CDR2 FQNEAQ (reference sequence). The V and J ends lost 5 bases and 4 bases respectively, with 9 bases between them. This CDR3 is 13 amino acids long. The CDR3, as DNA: TGTGCCAGCAGCCTCAAAGATTACAATGAGCAGTTCTTC. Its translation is CASSLKDYNEQFF.

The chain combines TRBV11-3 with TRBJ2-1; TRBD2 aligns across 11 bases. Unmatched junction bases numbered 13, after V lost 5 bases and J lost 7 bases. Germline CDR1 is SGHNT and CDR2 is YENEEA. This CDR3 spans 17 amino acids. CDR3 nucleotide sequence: TGTGCCAGCAGCCGAAACCCCAGACTAGCGGGGCCAAATGAGCAGTTCTTC. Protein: CASSRNPRLAGPNEQFF.

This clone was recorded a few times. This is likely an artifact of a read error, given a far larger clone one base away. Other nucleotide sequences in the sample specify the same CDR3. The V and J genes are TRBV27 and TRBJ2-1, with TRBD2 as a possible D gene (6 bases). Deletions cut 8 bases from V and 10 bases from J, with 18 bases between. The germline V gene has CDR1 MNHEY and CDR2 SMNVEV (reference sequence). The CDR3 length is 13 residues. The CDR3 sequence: CASGTGGWGEQFF. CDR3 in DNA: TGTGCCAGCGGGACTGGGGGGTGGGGGGAGCAGTTCTTC.

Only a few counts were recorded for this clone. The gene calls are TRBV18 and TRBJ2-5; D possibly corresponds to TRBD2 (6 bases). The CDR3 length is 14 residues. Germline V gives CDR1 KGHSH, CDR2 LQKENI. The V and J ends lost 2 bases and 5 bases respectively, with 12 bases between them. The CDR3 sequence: CASSPSGLRETQYF. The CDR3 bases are TGTGCCAGCTCACCATCGGGACTTAGGGAGACCCAGTACTTC.

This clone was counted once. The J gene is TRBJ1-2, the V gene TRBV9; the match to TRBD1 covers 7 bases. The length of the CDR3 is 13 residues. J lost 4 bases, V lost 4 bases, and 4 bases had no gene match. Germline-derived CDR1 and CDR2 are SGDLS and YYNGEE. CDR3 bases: TGTGCCAGCAGCCCACGGGACAGCTATGGCTACACCTTC. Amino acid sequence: CASSPRDSYGYTF.

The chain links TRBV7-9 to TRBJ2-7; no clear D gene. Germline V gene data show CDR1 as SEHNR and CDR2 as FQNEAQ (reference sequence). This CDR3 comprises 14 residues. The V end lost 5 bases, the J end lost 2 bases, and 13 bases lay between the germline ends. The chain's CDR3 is CASSPSAKPYEQYF. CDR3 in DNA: TGTGCCAGCAGCCCGAGTGCGAAACCCTACGAGCAGTACTTC.

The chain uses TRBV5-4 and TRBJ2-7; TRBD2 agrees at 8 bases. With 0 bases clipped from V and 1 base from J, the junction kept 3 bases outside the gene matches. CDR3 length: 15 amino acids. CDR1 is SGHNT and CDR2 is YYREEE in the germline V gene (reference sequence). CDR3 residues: CASSLASGSSYEQYF. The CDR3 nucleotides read TGTGCCAGCAGCTTGGCAAGCGGGAGTTCCTACGAGCAGTACTTC.

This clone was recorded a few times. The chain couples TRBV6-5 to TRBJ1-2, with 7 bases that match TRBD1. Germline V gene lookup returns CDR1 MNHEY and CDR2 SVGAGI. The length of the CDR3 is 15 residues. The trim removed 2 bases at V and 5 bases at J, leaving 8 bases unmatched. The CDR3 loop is CASSYAMGDRYGYTF. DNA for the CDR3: TGTGCCAGCAGTTACGCGATGGGGGACAGATATGGCTACACCTTC.

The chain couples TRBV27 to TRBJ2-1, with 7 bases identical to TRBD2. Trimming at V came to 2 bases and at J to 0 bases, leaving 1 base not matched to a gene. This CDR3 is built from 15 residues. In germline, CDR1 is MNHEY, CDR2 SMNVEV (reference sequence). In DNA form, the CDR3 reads TGTGCCAGCAGTTTACGCGGGAGCTCCTACAATGAGCAGTTCTTC. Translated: CASSLRGSSYNEQFF.

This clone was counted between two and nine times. The CDR3 DNA is TGTGCCAGCAGTTTGCAGTTCACCACCGGGGAGCTGTTTTTT. Encoded protein: CASSLQFTTGELFF. This chain uses TRBV27 with TRBJ2-2; D not certain. Germline assignment: CDR1 MNHEY and CDR2 SMNVEV (reference sequence). This CDR3 comprises 14 residues. Trimming took off 3 bases at V and 4 bases at J, with 9 bases between the two ends.

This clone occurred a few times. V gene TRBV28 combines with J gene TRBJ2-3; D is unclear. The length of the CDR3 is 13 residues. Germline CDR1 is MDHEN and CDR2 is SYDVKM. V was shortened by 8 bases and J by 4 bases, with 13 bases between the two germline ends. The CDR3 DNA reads TGTGCCAGCCGGATGGCCATCGCAGATACGCAGTATTTT. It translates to CASRMAIADTQYF.

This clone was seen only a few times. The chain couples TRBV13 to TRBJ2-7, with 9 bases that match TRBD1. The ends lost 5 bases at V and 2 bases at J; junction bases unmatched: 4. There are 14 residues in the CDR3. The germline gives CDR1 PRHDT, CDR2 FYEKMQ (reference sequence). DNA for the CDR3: TGTGCCAGCAGCCCCGGACAGGGGCCCTACGAGCAGTACTTC. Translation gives CASSPGQGPYEQYF.

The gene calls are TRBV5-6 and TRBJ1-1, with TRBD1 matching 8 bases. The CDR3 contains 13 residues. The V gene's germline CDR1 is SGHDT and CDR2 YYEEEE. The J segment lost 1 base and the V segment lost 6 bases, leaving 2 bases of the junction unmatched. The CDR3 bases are TGTGCCAGCATACAGGGGGAGAACACTGAAGCTTTCTTT. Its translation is CASIQGENTEAFF. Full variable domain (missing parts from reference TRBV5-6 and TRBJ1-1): DAGVTQSPTHLIKTRGQQVTLRCSPKSGHDTVSWYQQALGQGPQFIFQYYEEEERQRGNFPDRFSGHQFPNYSSELNVNALLLGDSALYLCASIQGENTEAFFGQGTRLTVV.

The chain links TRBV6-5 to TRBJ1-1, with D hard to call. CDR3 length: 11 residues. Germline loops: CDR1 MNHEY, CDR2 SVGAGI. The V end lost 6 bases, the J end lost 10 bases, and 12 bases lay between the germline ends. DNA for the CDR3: TGTGCCAGCAGAGGAGGGTGGTTAGCTTTCTTT. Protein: CASRGGWLAFF.

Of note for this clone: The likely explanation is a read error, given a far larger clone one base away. DNA for the CDR3: TGTGCCAGTAGTATTGATTCGGGTCGGGACGACCAGTACTTC. This encodes CASSIDSGRDDQYF. The chain employs TRBV19 and TRBJ2-7; the D gene could be TRBD1 or TRBD2 (5 bases each). The CDR3 extends over 14 amino acids. The germline V gene has CDR1 LNHDA and CDR2 SQIVND (reference sequence). Drawing the rest from reference TRBV19 and TRBJ2-7, the complete variable domain is DGGITQSPKYLFRKEGQNVTLSCEQNLNHDAMYWYRQDPGQGLRLIYYSQIVNDFQKGDIAEGYSVSREKKESFPLTVTSAQKNPTAFYLCASSIDSGRDDQYFGPGTRLTVT.

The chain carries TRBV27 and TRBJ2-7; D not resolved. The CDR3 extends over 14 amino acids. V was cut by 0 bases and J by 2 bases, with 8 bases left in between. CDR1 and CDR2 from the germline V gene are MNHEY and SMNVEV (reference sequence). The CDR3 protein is CASSLSGVAYEQYF. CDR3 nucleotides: TGTGCCAGCAGTTTATCGGGTGTCGCCTACGAGCAGTACTTC.

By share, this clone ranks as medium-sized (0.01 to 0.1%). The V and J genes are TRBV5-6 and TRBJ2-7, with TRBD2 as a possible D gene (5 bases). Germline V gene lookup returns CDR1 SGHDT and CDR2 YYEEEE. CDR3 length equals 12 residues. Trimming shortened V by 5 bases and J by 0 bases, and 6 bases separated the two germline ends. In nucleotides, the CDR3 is TGTGCCAGCAGGGGGAGCTCCTACGAGCAGTACTTC. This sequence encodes CASRGSSYEQYF.

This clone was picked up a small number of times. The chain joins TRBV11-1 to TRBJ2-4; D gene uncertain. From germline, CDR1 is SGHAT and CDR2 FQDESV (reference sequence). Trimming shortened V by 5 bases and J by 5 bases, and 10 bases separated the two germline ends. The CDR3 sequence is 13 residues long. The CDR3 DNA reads TGTGCCAGCAGCCGGTATTCCGAAAACATTCAGTACTTC. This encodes CASSRYSENIQYF.

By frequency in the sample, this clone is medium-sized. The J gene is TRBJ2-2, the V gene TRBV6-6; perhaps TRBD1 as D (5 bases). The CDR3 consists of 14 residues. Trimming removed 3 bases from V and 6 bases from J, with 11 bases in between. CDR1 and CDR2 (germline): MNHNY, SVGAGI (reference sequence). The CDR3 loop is CASSYARVAGELFF. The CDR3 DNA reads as TGTGCCAGCAGTTATGCCAGGGTGGCCGGGGAGCTGTTTTTT.